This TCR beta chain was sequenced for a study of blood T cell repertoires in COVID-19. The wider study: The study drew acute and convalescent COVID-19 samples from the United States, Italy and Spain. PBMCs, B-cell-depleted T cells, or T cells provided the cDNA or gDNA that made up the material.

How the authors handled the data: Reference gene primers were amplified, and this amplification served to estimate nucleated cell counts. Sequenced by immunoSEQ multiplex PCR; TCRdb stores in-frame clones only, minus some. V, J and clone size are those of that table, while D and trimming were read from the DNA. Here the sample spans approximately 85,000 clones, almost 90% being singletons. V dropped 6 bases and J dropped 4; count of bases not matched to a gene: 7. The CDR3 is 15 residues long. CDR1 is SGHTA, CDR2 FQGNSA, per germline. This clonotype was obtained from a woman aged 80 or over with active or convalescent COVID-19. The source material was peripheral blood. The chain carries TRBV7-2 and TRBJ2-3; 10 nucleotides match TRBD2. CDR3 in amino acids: CASSYPSGSPDTQYF. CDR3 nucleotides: TGTGCCAGCAGTTACCCTAGCGGGAGCCCAGATACGCAGTATTTT. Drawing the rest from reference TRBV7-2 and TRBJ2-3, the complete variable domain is GAGVSQSPSNKVTEKGKDVELRCDPISGHTALYWYRQSLGQGLEFLIYFQGNSAPDKSGLPSDRFSAERTGGSVSTLTIQRTQQEDSAVYLCASSYPSGSPDTQYFGPGTRLTVL.